This section outlines one TCR beta chain sequence together with its context. The data stem from a study of OX40 agonist ivuxolimab in advanced cancers. The CDR3 runs to 15 residues. With V trimmed by 2 bases and J by 2 bases, 2 bases remained unmatched. CDR1 and CDR2 (germline): ENHRY, SYGVKD. Collection of blood occurred at baseline, at cycle 4 day 1, and at cycle 7 day 1. The protocol was immunoSEQ multiplex PCR, while the TCRdb copy is restricted to in-frame clones and leaves out a portion. The sample lists 90,000 to 100,000 clones, about 88% occurring once. The source of this sequence is an adult with an advanced solid tumor such as melanoma, head and neck, liver or kidney cancer. The material sequenced was CD4+ or CD8+ T cells sorted from blood, taken in a trial of the OX40 agonist ivuxolimab. This chain uses TRBV10-3 with TRBJ2-7; 11 bases line up with TRBD2. The CDR3 here is CAISEGTSGAYEQYV. The CDR3 DNA sequence: TGTGCCATCAGTGAGGGGACTAGCGGTGCCTACGAGCAGTACGTC.